A selection of T cell receptor beta chains follows, all from one sample in a study of T cells after yellow fever vaccination. In TCRdb, the 5' RACE reads were re-called with MiXCR into one record per CDR3 protein. The sample has 200,000 to 300,000 distinct CDR3 sequences, 13% seen once. The sequenced sample was CD4+ T cells sorted from PBMCs, obtained 45 days after the yellow fever booster vaccination. These receptors originate from a young man who received the YFV17D yellow fever vaccine. Both conserved end residues are part of each CDR3.

TRBJ1-1 TRBV5-1 CASSLQGQVTEAFF
TRBJ2-1 TRBV7-6 CASSLALSGEQFF
TRBJ1-1 TRBV4-3 CASSRGEGWGKHTEAFF
TRBJ2-7 TRBV6-2/TRBV6-3 CASSYPTGQGRNEQYF
TRBJ2-7 TRBV5-4 CASSLVSGGFGYEQYF
TRBJ1-5 TRBV20-1 CSAILREEGSQPQHF
TRBJ1-6 TRBV20-1 CSARGGNSPLHF
TRBJ2-1 TRBV5-1 CASSLVWGEQFF
TRBJ2-3 TRBV7-2 CASSLALLAGATDTQYF
TRBJ2-3 TRBV20-1 CSARGESDTQYF
TRBJ2-7 TRBV11-3 CASSPQRGALGEQYF
TRBJ2-1 TRBV7-2 CASSPGLEYNEQFF
TRBJ2-7 TRBV6-5 CASSSPDVVSSEQYF
TRBJ2-7 TRBV7-2 CASSLLSGGRYEQYF
TRBJ2-7 TRBV20-1 CSGGGSGKTYEQYF
TRBJ2-6 TRBV20-1 CSARDRSSGANVLTF
TRBJ2-4 TRBV7-9 CASSSGTGGIAKNIQYF
TRBJ1-5 TRBV5-1 CASSLGGRGDQPQHF
TRBJ2-2 TRBV12-3/TRBV12-4 CAGGLAGSPGELFF
TRBJ2-5 TRBV11-2 CASSYGQVWVETQYF
TRBJ2-1 TRBV20-1 CSALTSGGLIGEQFF
TRBJ1-1 TRBV11-2 CASSLDRLRANTEAFF
TRBJ2-3 TRBV7-8 CASSLQSARGNTQYF
TRBJ1-2 TRBV20-1 CSAREWTQPSYGYTF
TRBJ2-1 TRBV7-3 CASSLEGLGSYNEQFF
TRBJ2-5 TRBV25-1 CASKDSTKVTQYF
TRBJ2-3 TRBV5-1 CASSSGTTPDTQYF
TRBJ2-1 TRBV5-6 CASSLEWDEYNEQFF
TRBJ2-2 TRBV7-2 CASSLLRGQGARKELFF
TRBJ2-7 TRBV20-1 CSAPGGGTYEQYF
TRBJ2-7 TRBV5-6 CASGLGLLWTGYYEQYF
TRBJ2-2 TRBV2 CASRWAGELFF
TRBJ2-3 TRBV6-5 CASSYLGQGATVTQYF
TRBJ2-7 TRBV7-2 CASSPQGGVDEQYF
TRBJ2-2 TRBV5-1 CASSLSPANTGELFF
TRBJ2-7 TRBV5-5 CASSFTDAGEQYF
TRBJ2-3 TRBV10-3 CAISESANADTQYF
TRBJ1-6 TRBV4-2 CASSQGTGFDSPLHF
TRBJ2-7 TRBV7-9 CASSLGTGTVVYEQYF
TRBJ2-1 TRBV7-2 CASSVQASYNEQFF
TRBJ2-1 TRBV28 CASRTQTGFPKSSYNEQFF
TRBJ2-3 TRBV20-1 CSAHSGNALDRQYF
TRBJ2-3 TRBV15 CATSRIRGVTDTQYF
TRBJ1-3 TRBV7-2 CASSLSWGSGNTIYF
TRBJ2-1 TRBV9 CASSVEGGRAGGEQFF
TRBJ2-5 TRBV5-1 CASSLAIRGKGETQYF
TRBJ2-1 TRBV12-3/TRBV12-4 CASSRTSGRNEQFF
TRBJ2-5 TRBV29-1 CSVGGSLLETQYF
TRBJ2-7 TRBV6-5 CASSYRQGRHEQYF
TRBJ2-2 TRBV24-1 CATSGWRVTGELFF
TRBJ2-6 TRBV20-1 CSAISGANVLTF
TRBJ1-2 TRBV20-1 CSAGYRDRVVGYTF
TRBJ2-1 TRBV23-1 CARVNEQFF
TRBJ2-1 TRBV10-1 CASSEQRGFNEQFF
TRBJ1-2 TRBV19 CASSIPIYGYTF
TRBJ2-1 TRBV27 CASSLTPGTKQFF
TRBJ2-6 TRBV6-5 CASSYSKTPSGSSRVLTF
TRBJ2-3 TRBV5-1 CASSPQQWEKNTDTQYF
TRBJ2-2 TRBV5-1 CASSPALGSGELFF